This T cell receptor (beta chain) was observed in a study of cytomegalovirus exposure and HLA in healthy donors. Study outcomes and limitations: The investigators catalogued 150 to 200 TCR beta chains as cytomegalovirus-associated. In a later analysis, first-cohort TCR clusters were found to tend to co-occur in the approximately 110 validation repertoires.

Regarding this clone: Its antigen remains unidentified.

Trimming pared 4 bases from V and 5 bases from J, leaving 5 bases between. Looked up from germline, CDR1 is GTSNPN and CDR2 is SVGIG (reference sequence). CDR3 length: 10 amino acids. Sequencing used immunoSEQ multiplex PCR; TCRdb keeps in-frame clones, though not all of them. The repertoire consists of 100,000 to 150,000 clones, with roughly 90% occurring once and the leading ten covering 1.4% to 1.5%. This clonotype was obtained from a man in his thirties or forties in good health and CMV-seronegative. The specimen was PBMCs. V and J are TRBV30 and TRBJ1-1; no reliable D call. The CDR3 DNA follows: TGTGCCTGGATGAGAACTGAAGCTTTCTTT. Translated, it gives CAWMRTEAFF.